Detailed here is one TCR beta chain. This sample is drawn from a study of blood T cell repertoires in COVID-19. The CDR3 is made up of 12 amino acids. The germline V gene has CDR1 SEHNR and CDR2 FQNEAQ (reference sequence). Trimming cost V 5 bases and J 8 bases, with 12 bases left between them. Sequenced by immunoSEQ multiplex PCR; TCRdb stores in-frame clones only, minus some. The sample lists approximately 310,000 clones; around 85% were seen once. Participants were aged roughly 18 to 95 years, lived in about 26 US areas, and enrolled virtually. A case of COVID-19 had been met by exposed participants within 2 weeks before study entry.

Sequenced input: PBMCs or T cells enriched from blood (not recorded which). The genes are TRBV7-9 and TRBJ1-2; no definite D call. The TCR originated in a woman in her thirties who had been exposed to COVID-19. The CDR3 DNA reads TGTGCCAGCAGCCCTGGAGTAGGAGGCTACACCTTC. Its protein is CASSPGVGGYTF.